This T cell receptor (beta chain) was recovered during a study of blood T cell repertoires in COVID-19. Study-level information: Acute and convalescent COVID-19 specimens originated in the United States, Italy and Spain.

The authors' processing: Reference gene primer amplification gave estimated nucleated cell counts. Sequencing was performed with immunoSEQ multiplex PCR; in TCRdb, only in-frame clones are kept and a portion is missing. The DNA gave D and trimming, while V, J and clone size come from that table. Of around 110,000 clones listed, approximately 82% were seen once; the top ten hold 2% to 2.5%. This clonotype originated in a man aged 25 to 40 with acute or convalescent COVID-19. Sequenced input: peripheral blood.

CDR3 nucleotide sequence: TGTGCCACCCCCACGGAGCCGGGAGCTAACTATGGCTACACCTTC. Residues: CATPTEPGANYGYTF. This chain connects TRBV7-2 to TRBJ1-2; D unresolved. Germline assignment: CDR1 SGHTA and CDR2 FQGNSA. The CDR3 consists of 15 residues. Trimming took 10 bases from V and 0 from J, leaving 18 bases between them.